The rows below give T cell receptor beta chains drawn from one sample of a study of blood T cell repertoires in COVID-19. Sequencing used immunoSEQ multiplex PCR; TCRdb keeps in-frame clones, though not all of them. The table lists 200,000 to 250,000 clones, approximately 81% of them singletons. The specimen was peripheral blood. Receptors originate from an elderly woman with acute or convalescent COVID-19. Both conserved end residues are part of each CDR3. Each record gives: clone size, D gene, J gene, V gene, CDR3 protein, CDR3 DNA. A D gene is named only where the DNA matches it firmly. Rows may omit the clone size; those that give it use once, few, many or a size class.

clone_size: NA; d_call: NA; j_call: TRBJ2-3; v_call: TRBV5-4; cdr3_aa: CASSSGPRGDTQYF; cdr3_nt: TGTGCCAGCAGTTCCGGGCCCAGGGGAGATACGCAGTATTTT
clone_size: once; d_call: NA; j_call: TRBJ1-1; v_call: TRBV27; cdr3_aa: CASSLDQGQSTEAFF; cdr3_nt: TGTGCCAGCAGTTTGGATCAGGGGCAGAGCACTGAAGCTTTCTTT
clone_size: NA; d_call: NA; j_call: TRBJ1-4; v_call: TRBV6-5; cdr3_aa: CASTSGGLNEKLFF; cdr3_nt: TGTGCCAGCACCAGCGGGGGCCTGAATGAAAAACTGTTTTTT
clone_size: NA; d_call: NA; j_call: TRBJ2-2; v_call: TRBV18; cdr3_aa: CASSPNNPYATGELFF; cdr3_nt: TGTGCCAGCTCACCAAACAACCCTTACGCCACCGGGGAGCTGTTTTTT
clone_size: NA; d_call: NA; j_call: TRBJ1-3; v_call: TRBV11-2; cdr3_aa: CASSSGDVGSGNTIYF; cdr3_nt: TGTGCCAGCAGCTCAGGGGACGTGGGCTCTGGAAACACCATATATTTT
clone_size: NA; d_call: TRBD1; j_call: TRBJ2-7; v_call: TRBV11-1; cdr3_aa: CASSTLPGQGYEQYF; cdr3_nt: TGTGCCAGCAGCACCCTGCCCGGACAGGGGTACGAGCAGTACTTC
clone_size: NA; d_call: NA; j_call: TRBJ2-5; v_call: TRBV7-2; cdr3_aa: CASSLESGGGGETQYF; cdr3_nt: TGTGCCAGCAGCTTAGAGTCGGGAGGGGGCGGAGAGACCCAGTACTTC
clone_size: NA; d_call: NA; j_call: TRBJ1-5; v_call: TRBV18; cdr3_aa: CASSPPGSHQPQHF; cdr3_nt: TGTGCCAGCTCACCACCAGGGAGCCATCAGCCCCAGCATTTT
clone_size: once; d_call: TRBD1; j_call: TRBJ2-6; v_call: TRBV4-2; cdr3_aa: CASSQTGTASGANVLTF; cdr3_nt: TGTGCCAGCAGCCAAACCGGGACAGCTTCAGGGGCCAACGTCCTGACTTTC
clone_size: once; d_call: NA; j_call: TRBJ2-5; v_call: TRBV29-1; cdr3_aa: CSVEFTGIETQYF; cdr3_nt: TGCAGCGTAGAATTCACAGGGATAGAGACCCAGTACTTC
clone_size: NA; d_call: TRBD2; j_call: TRBJ2-2; v_call: TRBV18; cdr3_aa: CASSASGVDTGELFF; cdr3_nt: TGTGCCAGCTCAGCCAGCGGGGTGGACACCGGGGAGCTGTTTTTT
clone_size: NA; d_call: NA; j_call: TRBJ1-5; v_call: TRBV3-1/TRBV3-2; cdr3_aa: CASSQRGNQPQHF; cdr3_nt: TGTGCCAGCAGCCAGAGGGGGAATCAGCCCCAGCATTTT
clone_size: NA; d_call: TRBD1; j_call: TRBJ1-2; v_call: TRBV28; cdr3_aa: CASRVGTGGSNYGYTF; cdr3_nt: TGTGCCAGCAGAGTTGGGACAGGGGGTTCTAACTATGGCTACACCTTC
clone_size: NA; d_call: TRBD2; j_call: TRBJ2-1; v_call: TRBV5-1; cdr3_aa: CASSLAGRGAHNEQFF; cdr3_nt: TGCGCCAGCAGCTTGGCAGGGCGGGGGGCGCACAATGAGCAGTTCTTC
clone_size: NA; d_call: TRBD2; j_call: TRBJ2-1; v_call: TRBV11-1; cdr3_aa: CASSLAPGSGDHNEQFF; cdr3_nt: TGTGCCAGCAGCTTAGCCCCGGGGAGCGGGGACCACAATGAGCAGTTCTTC
clone_size: NA; d_call: TRBD2; j_call: TRBJ2-4; v_call: TRBV24-1; cdr3_aa: CATSGAGAGDKNIQYF; cdr3_nt: TGTGCCACCAGTGGAGCGGGGGCGGGGGACAAAAACATTCAGTACTTC
clone_size: NA; d_call: NA; j_call: TRBJ1-3; v_call: TRBV15; cdr3_aa: CATSRGGGGFAGNTIYF; cdr3_nt: TGTGCCACCAGCAGAGGTGGGGGGGGCTTCGCTGGAAACACCATATATTTT
clone_size: NA; d_call: TRBD1; j_call: TRBJ1-1; v_call: TRBV5-1; cdr3_aa: CASSPGQGFGFTEAFF; cdr3_nt: TGCGCCAGCAGCCCTGGACAGGGGTTTGGGTTCACTGAAGCTTTCTTT
clone_size: once; d_call: TRBD2; j_call: TRBJ2-2; v_call: TRBV9; cdr3_aa: CASSVGTSETGELFF; cdr3_nt: TGTGCCAGCAGCGTAGGGACTAGCGAGACCGGGGAGCTGTTTTTT
clone_size: NA; d_call: NA; j_call: TRBJ1-5; v_call: TRBV19; cdr3_aa: CASRIGGKTHF; cdr3_nt: TGTGCCAGTAGGATCGGCGGCAAAACCCATTTT
clone_size: NA; d_call: NA; j_call: TRBJ1-1; v_call: TRBV28; cdr3_aa: CASSSGARNTEAFF; cdr3_nt: TGTGCCAGCAGTTCTGGGGCAAGGAACACTGAAGCTTTCTTT
clone_size: NA; d_call: TRBD1; j_call: TRBJ1-2; v_call: TRBV28; cdr3_aa: CASSRPDRVYGYTF; cdr3_nt: TGTGCCAGCAGTCGTCCGGACAGGGTGTATGGCTACACCTTC
clone_size: once; d_call: TRBD1; j_call: TRBJ2-1; v_call: TRBV4-1; cdr3_aa: CASSFRDSYNEQFF; cdr3_nt: TGCGCCAGCAGCTTCCGGGACAGTTACAATGAGCAGTTCTTC
clone_size: NA; d_call: NA; j_call: TRBJ2-7; v_call: TRBV30; cdr3_aa: CAWSALPYEQYF; cdr3_nt: TGTGCCTGGAGTGCACTTCCCTACGAGCAGTACTTC
clone_size: NA; d_call: TRBD2; j_call: TRBJ2-7; v_call: TRBV5-6; cdr3_aa: CASSSLSRGDNYEQYF; cdr3_nt: TGTGCCAGCAGCTCCCTCTCACGGGGGGATAACTACGAGCAGTACTTC
clone_size: NA; d_call: TRBD1; j_call: TRBJ2-7; v_call: TRBV27; cdr3_aa: CASSFRQGANYEQYF; cdr3_nt: TGTGCCAGCAGTTTTAGGCAGGGGGCGAACTACGAGCAGTACTTC
clone_size: NA; d_call: NA; j_call: TRBJ2-3; v_call: TRBV5-1; cdr3_aa: CASSLEGGADTQYF; cdr3_nt: TGCGCCAGCAGCTTGGAAGGGGGAGCAGATACGCAGTATTTT
clone_size: NA; d_call: NA; j_call: TRBJ2-5; v_call: TRBV12-3/TRBV12-4; cdr3_aa: CASSLGLPETQYF; cdr3_nt: TGTGCCAGCAGTTTAGGTCTTCCCGAGACCCAGTACTTC
clone_size: NA; d_call: TRBD2; j_call: TRBJ2-2; v_call: TRBV5-1; cdr3_aa: CASSLRPAGVAGELFF; cdr3_nt: TGCGCCAGCAGCTTGCGTCCGGCGGGGGTCGCCGGGGAGCTGTTTTTT
clone_size: few; d_call: NA; j_call: TRBJ1-2; v_call: TRBV4-3; cdr3_aa: CASSQENRFKDGYTF; cdr3_nt: TGCGCCAGCAGCCAAGAAAACAGGTTCAAGGATGGCTACACCTTC
clone_size: few; d_call: NA; j_call: TRBJ1-2; v_call: TRBV4-2; cdr3_aa: CASSQESQEPYGYTF; cdr3_nt: TGTGCCAGCAGCCAAGAATCGCAGGAACCATATGGCTACACCTTC
clone_size: NA; d_call: NA; j_call: TRBJ2-1; v_call: TRBV28; cdr3_aa: CASSLLGVSGGNNEQFF; cdr3_nt: TGTGCCAGCAGTTTATTGGGGGTGTCGGGGGGCAACAATGAGCAGTTCTTC
clone_size: NA; d_call: NA; j_call: TRBJ1-1; v_call: TRBV7-9; cdr3_aa: CASSYLSGGSTEAFF; cdr3_nt: TGTGCCAGCAGCTACCTCTCGGGAGGGAGCACTGAAGCTTTCTTT
clone_size: NA; d_call: TRBD2; j_call: TRBJ2-7; v_call: TRBV18; cdr3_aa: CASSPSGGGEQYF; cdr3_nt: TGTGCCAGCTCACCCTCCGGGGGGGGCGAGCAGTACTTC
clone_size: once; d_call: TRBD1; j_call: TRBJ1-5; v_call: TRBV19; cdr3_aa: CASRRTGDGSTQHF; cdr3_nt: TGTGCCAGTAGAAGAACAGGGGACGGTTCGACCCAGCATTTT
clone_size: NA; d_call: TRBD2; j_call: TRBJ2-1; v_call: TRBV5-1; cdr3_aa: CASSLVRTSGGAGAYNEQFF; cdr3_nt: TGCGCCAGCAGCCTCGTAAGGACTAGCGGGGGGGCGGGTGCATACAATGAGCAGTTCTTC
clone_size: NA; d_call: NA; j_call: TRBJ2-6; v_call: TRBV3-1/TRBV3-2; cdr3_aa: CASSAWGAGANVLTF; cdr3_nt: TGTGCCAGCAGCGCATGGGGAGCTGGGGCCAACGTCCTGACTTTC
clone_size: NA; d_call: NA; j_call: TRBJ1-2; v_call: TRBV19; cdr3_aa: CASSIGTTYGYTF; cdr3_nt: TGTGCCAGTAGTATCGGGACAACTTATGGCTACACCTTC
clone_size: NA; d_call: NA; j_call: TRBJ1-2; v_call: TRBV19; cdr3_aa: CASSTDYNYGYTF; cdr3_nt: TGTGCCAGTAGTACGGACTATAACTATGGCTACACCTTC
clone_size: NA; d_call: TRBD2; j_call: TRBJ2-2; v_call: TRBV19; cdr3_aa: CASSIGAGVGTGELFF; cdr3_nt: TGTGCCAGTAGTATTGGGGCGGGGGTCGGCACCGGGGAGCTGTTTTTT
clone_size: NA; d_call: TRBD1; j_call: TRBJ1-1; v_call: TRBV10-3; cdr3_aa: CAISRGQANTEAFF; cdr3_nt: TGTGCCATCAGTCGGGGACAGGCGAACACTGAAGCTTTCTTT
clone_size: few; d_call: TRBD2; j_call: TRBJ2-5; v_call: TRBV5-1; cdr3_aa: CASSSLGVAGQETQYF; cdr3_nt: TGCGCCAGCAGCTCCCTCGGGGTAGCGGGGCAGGAGACCCAGTACTTC
clone_size: NA; d_call: NA; j_call: TRBJ1-1; v_call: TRBV5-6; cdr3_aa: CASSLGQANTEAFF; cdr3_nt: TGTGCCAGCAGCTTGGGACAGGCGAACACTGAAGCTTTCTTT
clone_size: NA; d_call: TRBD1; j_call: TRBJ2-1; v_call: TRBV6-5; cdr3_aa: CASRKDRGRNEQFF; cdr3_nt: TGTGCCAGCAGGAAAGACAGGGGGCGGAATGAGCAGTTCTTC
clone_size: NA; d_call: TRBD1; j_call: TRBJ1-6; v_call: TRBV6-2/TRBV6-3; cdr3_aa: CASSYRPGGNSPLHF; cdr3_nt: TGTGCCAGCAGTTACCGGCCAGGGGGAAATTCACCCCTCCACTTT
clone_size: NA; d_call: TRBD1; j_call: TRBJ1-1; v_call: TRBV10-1; cdr3_aa: CASSPGGNPEAFF; cdr3_nt: TGCGCCAGCAGTCCAGGGGGGAACCCTGAAGCTTTCTTT
clone_size: NA; d_call: TRBD1; j_call: TRBJ2-3; v_call: TRBV2; cdr3_aa: CASSSGTGTDTQYF; cdr3_nt: TGTGCCAGCAGTTCCGGGACAGGGACGGATACGCAGTATTTT
clone_size: NA; d_call: NA; j_call: TRBJ2-4; v_call: TRBV4-2; cdr3_aa: CASSQEAGQLNIQYF; cdr3_nt: TGTGCCAGCAGCCAAGAAGCAGGACAGCTAAACATTCAGTACTTC
clone_size: NA; d_call: TRBD2; j_call: TRBJ2-7; v_call: TRBV3-1/TRBV3-2; cdr3_aa: CASSQTSGGAKRNFREQYF; cdr3_nt: TGTGCCAGCAGCCAAACTAGCGGGGGGGCCAAACGGAACTTCAGGGAGCAGTACTTC
clone_size: NA; d_call: NA; j_call: TRBJ2-2; v_call: TRBV6-5; cdr3_aa: CASSYSRGGRSGELFF; cdr3_nt: TGTGCCAGCAGTTACTCGAGGGGGGGCCGCAGCGGGGAGCTGTTTTTT
clone_size: once; d_call: NA; j_call: TRBJ2-4; v_call: TRBV9; cdr3_aa: CASSVAGRGNIQYF; cdr3_nt: TGTGCCAGCAGCGTAGCGGGTCGGGGGAACATTCAGTACTTC
clone_size: NA; d_call: TRBD1; j_call: TRBJ1-5; v_call: TRBV11-1; cdr3_aa: CASSLKGTAPQHF; cdr3_nt: TGTGCCAGCAGCTTAAAAGGGACAGCGCCCCAGCATTTT
clone_size: few; d_call: TRBD1; j_call: TRBJ2-2; v_call: TRBV6-5; cdr3_aa: CASSRQGTPDGELFF; cdr3_nt: TGTGCCAGCAGCCGACAGGGAACCCCGGACGGGGAGCTGTTTTTT
clone_size: NA; d_call: TRBD1; j_call: TRBJ2-7; v_call: TRBV9; cdr3_aa: CASSVGGQEYEQYF; cdr3_nt: TGTGCCAGCAGCGTAGGCGGACAGGAGTACGAGCAGTACTTC
clone_size: NA; d_call: NA; j_call: TRBJ2-3; v_call: TRBV7-9; cdr3_aa: CASSPRDGTDTQYF; cdr3_nt: TGTGCCAGCAGCCCGCGGGACGGGACAGATACGCAGTATTTT
clone_size: NA; d_call: NA; j_call: TRBJ1-3; v_call: TRBV19; cdr3_aa: CASSMSSEGSGNTIYF; cdr3_nt: TGTGCCAGTAGTATGTCCTCAGAGGGTTCTGGAAACACCATATATTTT
clone_size: NA; d_call: TRBD2; j_call: TRBJ2-3; v_call: TRBV5-1; cdr3_aa: CASSPGLAGGSTDTQYF; cdr3_nt: TGCGCCAGCAGCCCCGGACTAGCGGGGGGGAGCACAGATACGCAGTATTTT
clone_size: NA; d_call: NA; j_call: TRBJ2-3; v_call: TRBV27; cdr3_aa: CASSLRGNQVNSPRTDTQYF; cdr3_nt: TGTGCCAGCAGTTTACGGGGAAATCAAGTTAATAGTCCCCGCACAGATACGCAGTATTTT
clone_size: NA; d_call: NA; j_call: TRBJ1-2; v_call: TRBV5-1; cdr3_aa: CASSSQGNYGYTF; cdr3_nt: TGCGCCAGCAGCTCACAGGGTAACTATGGCTACACCTTC
clone_size: once; d_call: TRBD1; j_call: TRBJ1-1; v_call: TRBV7-9; cdr3_aa: CASSLEGRGLTEAFF; cdr3_nt: TGTGCCAGCAGCTTAGAGGGCAGGGGGCTAACTGAAGCTTTCTTT